This T cell receptor beta chain was profiled in a study of T-cell memory formation after mild COVID-19. In the study overall: In these data, TCR clusters were largely donor specific. Findings of the study overall: Cross-reactive memory appears to have joined, as suggested by some responding clones showing up in pre-infection memory.

From the 5' RACE reads, TCRdb called clonotypes with MiXCR, one entry per CDR3 protein. The sample holds 100,000 to 130,000 distinct CDR3 sequences, roughly an eighth seen once. Only a few counts were recorded for this clonotype. Its antigen is unidentified. Input material: PBMCs or a T cell subset sorted from them (not recorded which). This clonotype was obtained from a man between 18 and 29 years old who had mild COVID-19 (a few samples of this study predate the infection). Cell type and time point are not known.

The CDR3 sequence: CASGLQVVAQYF. CDR3 coding DNA: TGTGCCAGCGGGCTACAGGTGGTGGCCCAGTACTTC. The chain carries TRBV28 and TRBJ2-5; TRBD1 might be the D (5 bases). Germline V CDR1 and CDR2: MDHEN, SYDVKM. The CDR3 has 12 residues. The V end lost 8 bases, the J end lost 9 bases, and 16 bases lay between the germline ends.